This T cell receptor beta chain was identified during a study of Ad26.COV2.S vaccination and SARS-CoV-2 variants. Findings and limits, study-wide: Quantification of TCR breadth and depth may have yielded underestimates of total T cell responses. Across vaccine and placebo recipients, the breadth of non-spike TCRs was similar.

Turning to this clone: Its antigen remains unidentified.

The method was immunoSEQ multiplex PCR; TCRdb's version includes in-frame clones alone and lacks a portion of them. Among hundreds of thousands of clones listed, 89% were seen once. Between the trimmed V and J ends, which lost 0 bases and 0 bases, there was a span of 10 bases. Germline V lookup: CDR1 SGHRS, CDR2 YFSETQ. The CDR3 is made up of 16 amino acids. Stated treatment: around 19 received Ad26.COV2.S at low or high dose, single or two shots; roughly five received placebo; per-sample allocation not given. Sample collection was performed on day 63 after the first vaccine or placebo injection. Boston hosted the donor, who was an adult aged 18-55 years. Expressing Wuhan-strain SARS-CoV-2 spike, an Ad26 vector served as the vaccine.

The chain combines TRBV5-1 with TRBJ1-3, with a possible D match to TRBD1 (6 bases). The TCR was taken from a person between 18 and 59 years old who received the Ad26.COV2.S COVID-19 vaccine or a placebo. The sequenced sample was peripheral blood, obtained in a trial of Ad26.COV2.S vaccine versus placebo. The CDR3 reads CASSLGGLSSGNTIYF. The CDR3 DNA is TGCGCCAGCAGCTTGGGGGGGCTCAGCTCTGGAAACACCATATATTTT.